The 18 T cell receptor beta chains in this list originate from one sample, sequenced in a study of shared T cell receptors in the human thymus. Profiling relied on immunoSEQ multiplex PCR, and the TCRdb table lists in-frame clones only, not all of them. The sample yields more than 550,000 clones, over 75% seen once. This sample also appeared in a second study, on human thymus T cells.

Sequenced input: thymocytes. The receptor source for this set is a boy under two years old with a congenital heart defect.

J is TRBJ1-1 and V is TRBV27; D gene unclear. This CDR3 has 14 amino acids. Per the germline V gene, CDR1 is MNHEY and CDR2 is SMNVEV (reference sequence). V gave up 2 bases and J gave up 3 bases, with 10 bases separating them. DNA for the CDR3: TGTGCCAGCAGTTTACGGGGAAGGGACACTGAAGCTTTCTTT. It yields the protein CASSLRGRDTEAFF.

V is TRBV27 and J is TRBJ1-6; D not certain. Per germline, CDR1 MNHEY and CDR2 SMNVEV (reference sequence). The germline V and J ends were trimmed by 3 bases and 0 bases, with 6 bases remaining between them. The CDR3 runs 15 residues. The CDR3 loop reads CASSLSSSYNSPLHF. CDR3 bases: TGTGCCAGCAGTTTGTCTTCCTCCTATAATTCACCCCTCCACTTT.

This rearrangement joins TRBV19 to TRBJ1-1; D remains unclear. This CDR3 has 16 residues. Deletions cut 5 bases from V and 3 bases from J, with 19 bases between. Per germline, CDR1 LNHDA and CDR2 SQIVND (reference sequence). The CDR3 DNA follows: TGTGCCAGTAGTGAGTCGGCAATTACTAGGGACACTGAAGCTTTCTTT. It yields the protein CASSESAITRDTEAFF.

The CDR3 here is CASSPSKLAGVYNEQFF. CDR3 DNA sequence: TGTGCCAGCAGTCCGTCCAAACTAGCGGGAGTCTACAATGAGCAGTTCTTC. The genes are TRBV28 and TRBJ2-1; 11 bases agree with TRBD2. The CDR3 contains 17 residues. V shed 5 bases and J 3 bases; nucleotides not matched to a gene: 9. CDR1 and CDR2 (germline): MDHEN, SYDVKM.

The rearrangement links TRBV2 to TRBJ1-2; 7 bases line up with TRBD1. The J segment lost 8 bases and the V segment lost 7 bases, leaving 13 bases of the junction unmatched. CDR3 length: 14 amino acids. Per germline, CDR1 SNHLY and CDR2 FYNNEI. CDR3 bases: TGTGCCAGCACCCTATATTTAGGGGGCAGGGGCTACACCTTC. Encoded protein: CASTLYLGGRGYTF.

In regard to this clone: The same CDR3 arises from other DNA sequences in this sample as well. This chain links TRBV5-4 with TRBJ1-6; D gene ambiguous. CDR1 and CDR2 (germline): SGHNT, YYREEE (reference sequence). Deletions cut 4 bases from V and 0 bases from J, with 17 bases between. The CDR3 totals 18 residues. CDR3 bases: TGTGCCAGCAGCCTGGTATTGGTACTAAGCTCCTATAATTCACCCCTCCACTTT. Translating gives CASSLVLVLSSYNSPLHF.

The chain employs TRBV5-8 and TRBJ2-7, with D unresolved. V lost 4 bases to trimming and J lost 2 bases, with 4 bases between them. The germline gives CDR1 SGHTS, CDR2 YDEGEE. The CDR3 has 11 amino acids. CDR3 nucleotides: TGTGCCAGCAGCGTAACCTACGAGCAGTACTTC. Its translation is CASSVTYEQYF. The variable domain in full, with the rest retrieved from reference TRBV5-8 and TRBJ2-7, is EAGVTQSPTHLIKTRGQQATLRCSPISGHTSVYWYQQALGLGLQFLLWYDEGEERNRGNFPPRFSGRQFPNYSSELNVNALELEDSALYLCASSVTYEQYFGPGTRLTVT.

The chain has TRBV29-1 and TRBJ2-1; 8 nucleotides align to TRBD1. V trimming: 3 bases; J trimming: 8 bases; junction bases outside the gene matches: 3. The CDR3 is 12 amino acids. Germline CDR1 SQVTM, CDR2 ANQGSEA. The CDR3, as DNA: TGCAGCGTTGATAGGACAGGGTATGAGCAGTTCTTC. Translation gives CSVDRTGYEQFF.

This clone was detected once. The chain combines TRBV11-3 with TRBJ2-5; 8 bases match TRBD1. CDR1 is SGHNT and CDR2 is YENEEA in the germline V gene. The CDR3 consists of 15 residues. Unmatched junction bases numbered 5, after V lost 1 base and J lost 4 bases. Here the CDR3 reads CASSLGGDRTETQYF. The DNA of the CDR3 is TGTGCCAGCAGCTTAGGGGGGGACAGGACAGAGACCCAGTACTTC.

This clone was observed a handful of times. J is TRBJ2-5 and V is TRBV2, with TRBD1 as a possible D gene (5 bases). Matching the DNA end better, TRBJ2-7 makes the J call doubtful. The CDR3 length is 13 residues. Per germline, CDR1 SNHLY and CDR2 FYNNEI. The CDR3 is CASKEEGAYEQYF. The CDR3 DNA reads as TGTGCCAGCAAAGAGGAAGGGGCCTACGAGCAGTACTTC.

This chain uses TRBV19 with TRBJ1-4; 9 bases line up with TRBD1. The CDR3 totals 14 residues. V trimming: 8 bases; J trimming: 8 bases; junction bases outside the gene matches: 9. The V gene's germline CDR1 is LNHDA and CDR2 SQIVND (reference sequence). The CDR3 region is CASGFRDREEKLFF. CDR3 in DNA: TGTGCCAGTGGCTTCCGGGACAGGGAGGAAAAACTGTTTTTT. Drawing the rest from reference TRBV19 and TRBJ1-4, the complete variable domain is DGGITQSPKYLFRKEGQNVTLSCEQNLNHDAMYWYRQDPGQGLRLIYYSQIVNDFQKGDIAEGYSVSREKKESFPLTVTSAQKNPTAFYLCASGFRDREEKLFFGSGTQLSVL.

The chain links TRBV19 to TRBJ1-5; the D is unclear. Trimming removed 6 bases from V and 0 bases from J, with 12 bases in between. The CDR3 sequence is 15 residues long. Germline V CDR1 and CDR2: LNHDA, SQIVND (reference sequence). This CDR3 reads CASRPLRDSNQPQHF. The DNA of the CDR3 is TGTGCCAGTAGACCCCTCCGGGATAGCAATCAGCCCCAGCATTTT.

The chain has TRBV21-1 and TRBJ2-5; no DNA check was done on the table's D call, TRBD1. TRBV21-1 is shown as a pseudogene. The CDR3 sequence is 17 residues long. As DNA, the CDR3 is TGTGCCAGCAGGTCCCGGACAGACGGGGACGTTGGAGAGACCCAGTACTTC. Encoded protein: CASRSRTDGDVGETQYF.

This clone was counted once. The V and J genes are TRBV15 and TRBJ1-1; 8 positions match TRBD1. CDR3 length: 15 residues. The ends lost 5 bases at V and 1 base at J; junction bases unmatched: 6. CDR1 is LNHNV and CDR2 is YYDKDF in the germline V gene (reference sequence). The CDR3 sequence is CATSRRDRKNTEAFF. CDR3 bases: TGTGCCACCAGCCGGCGGGACAGGAAGAACACTGAAGCTTTCTTT.

The chain recombines TRBV7-9 with TRBJ1-3; D gene uncertain. The ends were cut back, 0 bases at V and 4 bases at J, with 7 bases in the middle. CDR3 length: 14 amino acids. CDR1 and CDR2 from the germline V gene are SEHNR and FQNEAQ (reference sequence). CDR3 DNA sequence: TGTGCCAGCAGCTTAGCGGAGGCGGGAAACACCATATATTTT. Its translation: CASSLAEAGNTIYF.

Here the CDR3 reads CASGLAMARAGFQYTEAFF. For the CDR3, the DNA is TGTGCTAGTGGTTTGGCGATGGCGCGAGCGGGTTTTCAGTACACTGAAGCTTTCTTT. V and J are TRBV12-5 and TRBJ1-1; D is unclear. Germline loops: CDR1 LGHNT, CDR2 FRNRAP. V dropped 1 base and J dropped 3 bases, with 24 bases sitting between them. The length of the CDR3 is 19 residues.

The rearrangement links TRBV7-6 to TRBJ2-7, with TRBD1 matching 7 bases. Germline CDR1 is SGHVS and CDR2 is FNYEAQ. The junction had 10 bases not matched to a gene; V was cut back by 1 base and J by 4 bases. The CDR3 is 16 amino acids. This CDR3 reads CASSLEGTARIYEQYF. In DNA form, the CDR3 reads TGTGCCAGCAGCTTAGAAGGGACAGCTCGGATTTACGAGCAGTACTTC.

The chain links TRBV19 to TRBJ1-4; TRBD1 matches 9 bases. J was trimmed by 0 bases and V by 5 bases; bases with no gene match: 4. The CDR3 contains 16 residues. Germline V gene sequence: CDR1 LNHDA, CDR2 SQIVND (reference sequence). The CDR3 DNA sequence: TGTGCCAGTAGTGCGGGACAGGGAACAACTAATGAAAAACTGTTTTTT. This sequence encodes CASSAGQGTTNEKLFF.